Shown below are 17 T cell receptor beta chains from a single sample sequenced in a study of human T cells and chemical hapten exposure. TCRdb recomputed calls from the RACE reads with MiXCR, one row per CDR3 protein. The data contain fewer than 150,000 distinct CDR3 sequences, 12% of them singletons. As for time point: patch test 2, 6 weeks after DPC sensitization. As to treatment: therapeutic diphenylcyclopropenone sensitization with weekly scalp DPC. The sequences come from whole blood, collected in connection with sensitization to the hapten diphenylcyclopropenone (DPC). Source of these receptors: a woman aged 45-65 years with alopecia areata. Some clones in this sample may be carry-over from other donors' samples.

This clonotype has a handful of counts. V usage is TRBV27 and J usage is TRBJ2-7; D uncertain. This CDR3 has 13 amino acids. V was pared by 4 bases and J by 0 bases, with 7 bases between. Germline V gene lookup returns CDR1 MNHEY and CDR2 SMNVEV (reference sequence). For the CDR3, the DNA is TGTGCCAGCAGTTGGGCAGCCTCCTACGAGCAGTACTTC. This codes for CASSWAASYEQYF.

The gene calls are TRBV11-2 and TRBJ2-7; possibly TRBD1 or TRBD2 for D (5 bases each). CDR1 SGHAT and CDR2 FQNNGV come from the germline V gene. V gave up 2 bases and J gave up 6 bases, with 11 bases separating them. This CDR3 comprises 13 residues. The CDR3, as DNA: TGTGCCAGCAGCTTACCCTGGGGGTCCGAGCAGTACTTC. Translated, it gives CASSLPWGSEQYF.

V is TRBV7-2 and J is TRBJ2-5; possible D gene TRBD2, 5 bases. The ends were cut back, 5 bases at V and 3 bases at J, with 19 bases in the middle. Germline CDR1 and CDR2: SGHTA and FQGNSA. This CDR3 comprises 16 residues. The CDR3 DNA is TGTGCCAGCAGCCCCGGGGTCGCGATCCCCAAAGAGACCCAGTACTTC. Amino acids: CASSPGVAIPKETQYF.

The gene calls are TRBV20-1 and TRBJ1-1; 8 nucleotides match TRBD1. Germline CDR1 and CDR2: DFQATT and SNEGSKA (reference sequence). The CDR3 loop spans 13 amino acids. The V segment lost 6 bases and the J segment 5 bases; nucleotides outside the gene matches: 8. The CDR3 DNA follows: TGCAGTGCACTTACAGGGGGGCTAACTGAAGCTTTCTTT. Protein sequence: CSALTGGLTEAFF.

This clonotype has just a few counts. V is TRBV18 and J is TRBJ2-4; possible D gene TRBD2, 6 bases. The germline V gene has CDR1 KGHSH and CDR2 LQKENI. The CDR3 is made up of 12 amino acids. The V gene lost 1 base and the J gene lost 13 bases, with 11 bases spanning the gap. Here the CDR3 reads CASSPQREDQYF. For the CDR3, the DNA is TGTGCCAGCTCACCACAGAGGGAGGACCAGTACTTC.

This clonotype was recorded at least ten times. This sequence joins TRBV2 and TRBJ1-6; 9 bases line up with TRBD1. Per the germline V gene, CDR1 is SNHLY and CDR2 is FYNNEI. V lost 2 bases to trimming and J lost 0 bases; unmatched junction nucleotides: 5. The CDR3 runs to 18 residues. CDR3 DNA sequence: TGTGCCAGCAGTGAATCGGCGACAGGGGGCTCCTATAATTCACCCCTCCACTTT. It codes for CASSESATGGSYNSPLHF.

Only a few counts were recorded for this clonotype. CDR3 nucleotide sequence: TGTGCCATCAGGAGACAGGGGACGCACTATGGCTACACCTTC. Translation gives CAIRRQGTHYGYTF. This rearrangement joins TRBV10-3 to TRBJ1-2; 8 positions match TRBD1. Looked up from germline, CDR1 is ENHRY and CDR2 is SYGVKD. V lost 6 bases and J lost 3; bases outside the gene matches: 6. The CDR3 totals 14 residues.

J is TRBJ2-1 and V is TRBV12-3 or TRBV12-4, with 7 nucleotides matching TRBD2. The CDR3 runs 14 residues. Losses at the gene ends were 1 base for V and 8 bases for J; bases not matched to a gene: 5. The CDR3 protein is CASSLEGGPYEQFF. The CDR3 nucleotides read TGTGCCAGCAGTTTAGAGGGAGGGCCTTATGAGCAGTTCTTC.

The table lists this clonotype with a few counts. The chain joins TRBV28 to TRBJ1-5, with D uncertain. The CDR3 runs to 14 residues. V dropped 3 bases and J dropped 5 bases, with 11 bases sitting between them. In germline, CDR1 is MDHEN, CDR2 SYDVKM. CDR3 coding DNA: TGTGCCAGCAGTTTGAGTTTAGGACATCAGCCCCAGCATTTT. Its protein product is CASSLSLGHQPQHF.

The chain carries TRBV5-1 and TRBJ2-7; no clear D. Per the germline V gene, CDR1 is SGHRS and CDR2 is YFSETQ. Trimming stripped 3 bases from V and 5 bases from J, with 9 bases between. This CDR3 is built from 12 residues. The CDR3: CASSSPSDEQYF. The CDR3 coding sequence is TGCGCCAGCAGCTCCCCAAGCGACGAGCAGTACTTC.

This clonotype showed up many times. This CDR3 is CASSISGGSGANVLTF. For the CDR3, the DNA is TGTGCCAGTAGTATATCAGGGGGCTCTGGGGCCAACGTCCTGACTTTC. This chain uses TRBV19 with TRBJ2-6; TRBD1 matches at 7 bases. The CDR3 spans 16 residues. Germline CDR1 and CDR2: LNHDA and SQIVND (reference sequence). The V and J ends lost 2 bases and 0 bases, in that order; junction bases with no gene match: 1.

The chain joins TRBV20-1 to TRBJ2-3, with 8 nucleotides matching TRBD2. V was pared by 6 bases and J by 4 bases, with 6 bases of the junction left unmatched. CDR3 length: 13 amino acids. Germline CDR1 DFQATT, CDR2 SNEGSKA (reference sequence). For the CDR3, the DNA is TGCAGTGCCCGGGGGGGGGCGGCAGATACGCAGTATTTT. This encodes CSARGGAADTQYF.

The V gene is TRBV6-6, the J gene TRBJ1-2, with TRBD1 matching 7 bases. Trimming removed 10 bases from V and 4 bases from J; junction bases left unmatched: 6. Looked up from germline, CDR1 is MNHNY and CDR2 is SVGAGI (reference sequence). This CDR3 spans 12 amino acids. CDR3 amino acids: CAIQTGSYGYTF. The CDR3, as DNA: TGTGCCATCCAGACAGGGAGCTATGGCTACACCTTC.

This clonotype has just a few counts. This chain joins TRBV7-3 and TRBJ2-1; 7 bases are shared with TRBD2. V gave up 5 bases and J gave up 5 bases; unmatched junction bases: 6. The CDR3 is 14 amino acids. The germline V gene has CDR1 SGHTA and CDR2 FQGTGA. In nucleotides, the CDR3 is TGTGCCAGCAGCCCTGGACTAGGGAACAATGAGCAGTTCTTC. It translates to CASSPGLGNNEQFF.

This clonotype has more than one count but fewer than ten. V gene TRBV6-5 combines with J gene TRBJ1-5; a possible D gene is TRBD1 (5 bases). Germline values: CDR1 MNHEY, CDR2 SVGAGI. This CDR3 comprises 15 residues. Between the trimmed V and J ends, which lost 6 bases and 1 base, there was a span of 13 bases. CDR3 amino acids: CASRSTGTSNQPQHF. CDR3 in DNA: TGTGCCAGCAGATCTACAGGAACGAGCAATCAGCCCCAGCATTTT.

This clonotype was counted only a few times. The gene calls are TRBV29-1 and TRBJ2-7, with 10 bases identical to TRBD1. The CDR3 totals 12 residues. After removal of 6 bases from V and 5 bases from J, the junction contained 4 bases not matched to a gene. CDR1 and CDR2 from the germline V gene are SQVTM and ANQGSEA. CDR3 coding DNA: TGCAGCGTGGGGACAGGGGTGCACGAGCAGTACTTC. Translating it yields CSVGTGVHEQYF.

The genes are TRBV29-1 and TRBJ2-7, with D unclear. The germline V gene encodes CDR1 SQVTM and CDR2 ANQGSEA. The CDR3 is 12 residues long. Trimming removed 1 base from V and 6 bases from J, with 10 bases in between. The DNA of the CDR3 is TGCAGCGTTGAAGTGACCAGAAGCGAGCAGTACTTC. Encoded protein: CSVEVTRSEQYF.